These 4 T cell receptor beta chains originate from one sample sequenced in a study of T cell changes during pregnancy in multiple sclerosis. This table comes from immunoSEQ multiplex PCR, and its TCRdb copy is limited to in-frame clones, with some not included. The profile shows under 50,000 clones, roughly 93% of them singletons. This specimen was CD4+ T cells from peripheral blood mononuclear cells, taken in the second trimester of pregnancy. The receptors originated from a female donor in good health, enrolled as a control in a pregnancy study.

The DNA of the CDR3 is TGTGCCAGCAGCGTAGGGGACATAAGCTCCTACGAGCAGTACTTC. It is translated as CASSVGDISSYEQYF. The V gene is TRBV9, the J gene TRBJ2-7; weak D call: TRBD1 (6 bases). Between the trimmed V and J ends, which lost 0 bases and 0 bases, there was a span of 10 bases. CDR3 size: 15 residues. Germline V CDR1 and CDR2: SGDLS, YYNGEE. The full variable domain, in which reference TRBV9 and TRBJ2-7 provide the parts outside the CDR3, is DSGVTQTPKHLITATGQRVTLRCSPRSGDLSVYWYQQSLDQGLQFLIQYYNGEERAKGNILERFSAQQFPDLHSELNLSSLELGDSALYFCASSVGDISSYEQYFGPGTRLTVT.

The chain carries TRBV30 and TRBJ2-5; 8 nucleotides line up with TRBD2. The CDR3 loop spans 14 amino acids. After removal of 3 bases from V and 4 bases from J, the junction contained 7 bases not matched to a gene. From germline, CDR1 is GTSNPN and CDR2 SVGIG (reference sequence). CDR3 nucleotide sequence: TGTGCCTGGAGCACGGGGGGGCAGATAGAGACCCAGTACTTC. Amino acid sequence: CAWSTGGQIETQYF. Based on the CDR3 plus reference TRBV30 and TRBJ2-5, the full variable domain is SQTIHQWPATLVQPVGSPLSLECTVEGTSNPNLYWYRQAAGRGLQLLFYSVGIGQISSEVPQNLSASRPQDRQFILSSKKLLLSDSGFYLCAWSTGGQIETQYFGPGTRLLVL.

The chain has TRBV6-6 and TRBJ1-1, with 10 bases aligning to TRBD1. Germline CDR1 and CDR2: MNHNY and SVGAGI (reference sequence). J lost 11 bases, V lost 7 bases, and 7 bases had no gene match. CDR3 length equals 12 residues. The CDR3 region is CASTLDRGKAFF. The CDR3 nucleotides read TGTGCCAGCACCCTGGACAGGGGGAAGGCTTTCTTT.

J is TRBJ1-1 and V is TRBV5-1, with no clear D. Germline V gives CDR1 SGHRS, CDR2 YFSETQ. V lost 3 bases and J lost 4, with 10 bases in between. The CDR3 loop spans 13 amino acids. The CDR3 reads CASSSELITEAFF. DNA for the CDR3: TGCGCCAGCAGCTCCGAACTCATCACTGAAGCTTTCTTT.